The clone carrying this TCR beta chain occurred a few times. Its antigen is unidentified. These data belong to a study of T cells after yellow fever vaccination. Study-wide results and limits: Repertoires obtained by FACS sorting could include abundant clonotypes that entered as contaminants from the bulk population.

A process of 5'RACE template switching, which added a universal primer site and UMIs, was used to make TCR cDNA. TCRdb called the 5' RACE reads again in MiXCR, with one record for every CDR3 protein. The data contain about 330,000 distinct CDR3 sequences, approximately 4% of them singletons. V lost 10 bases and J 0 bases, leaving 9 bases between the germline ends. CDR3 length: 13 residues. Germline V gives CDR1 SGHTA, CDR2 FQGTGA. The clonotype originates from a man aged 18 to 29 who received the YFV17D yellow fever vaccine. The chain combines TRBV7-3 with TRBJ2-2; the D gene is possibly TRBD1 (6 bases). The sample consisted of PBMCs, taken 5 days after the yellow fever booster vaccination. CDR3 residues: CANREANTGELFF. The DNA for the CDR3 is TGTGCCAACAGGGAAGCGAACACCGGGGAGCTGTTTTTT.